This T cell receptor beta chain was sequenced in a study of blood T cell repertoires in COVID-19. Study-wide background: The origin of the acute and convalescent COVID-19 samples was the United States, Italy and Spain. Sample material is recorded as cDNA or gDNA derived from T cells, B-cell-depleted T cells, or PBMCs.

Authors' processing steps: How many nucleated cells were present was estimated from reference gene primer amplification. Assay: immunoSEQ multiplex PCR; the TCRdb copy retains only in-frame clones and omits some. The DNA gave D and trimming, while V, J and clone size come from that table. The sample includes 76,000 or so clones, approximately 90% of them seen just once. CDR1 KGHSH and CDR2 LQKENI come from the germline V gene. The CDR3 runs 16 residues. Trimming cost V 4 bases and J 4 bases; bases outside gene matches: 9. The sequence was obtained from a young man with acute or convalescent COVID-19. Sequencing used peripheral blood. The chain joins TRBV18 to TRBJ2-2; 7 positions agree with TRBD1. The CDR3 loop reads CASSHDRERSTGELFF. The CDR3 region has the DNA TGTGCCAGCTCACACGACAGGGAACGATCCACCGGGGAGCTGTTTTTT.